Shown below are 10 T cell receptor beta chains from a single sample sequenced in a study of blood T cell repertoires in COVID-19. TCRdb keeps only in-frame clones here, not all; method: immunoSEQ multiplex PCR. The sample yields about 22,000 clones, roughly 91% seen once. The sample was peripheral blood. These receptors were taken from a man in his 70s with COVID-19, enrolled during active disease.

This chain joins TRBV4-1 and TRBJ2-3, with 7 bases identical to TRBD2. CDR1 and CDR2 from the germline V gene are MGHRA and YSYEKL. Losses at the gene ends were 2 bases for V and 6 bases for J; bases not matched to a gene: 5. This CDR3 has 14 residues. CDR3 protein: CASSQFRGVDTQYF. CDR3 nucleotide sequence: TGCGCCAGCAGCCAATTTCGGGGGGTTGATACGCAGTATTTT.

The V and J genes are TRBV4-1 and TRBJ2-7, with 11 bases fitting TRBD1. Germline-derived CDR1 and CDR2 are MGHRA and YSYEKL. The CDR3 spans 16 residues. After removal of 1 base from V and 3 bases from J, the junction contained 5 bases not matched to a gene. CDR3 residues: CASSQAGTGGLYEQYF. Written as DNA, the CDR3 is TGCGCCAGCAGCCAAGCCGGGACAGGGGGGCTCTACGAGCAGTACTTC.

The chain carries TRBV6-6 and TRBJ1-1; 8 bases align to TRBD1. The V segment lost 3 bases and the J segment 6 bases; nucleotides outside the gene matches: 6. CDR1 is MNHNY, CDR2 SVGAGI, per germline (reference sequence). The CDR3 contains 14 residues. CDR3: CASSYPGRGPEAFF. In DNA, the CDR3 is TGTGCCAGCAGTTATCCGGGCAGGGGGCCTGAAGCTTTCTTT.

This sequence joins TRBV9 and TRBJ2-1, with 7 positions matching TRBD2. The CDR3 spans 14 residues. V shed 3 bases and J 8 bases; nucleotides not matched to a gene: 8. Germline-derived CDR1 and CDR2 are SGDLS and YYNGEE. CDR3 sequence: CASSAETSIYEQFF. CDR3 DNA sequence: TGTGCCAGCAGCGCGGAGACTAGCATCTATGAGCAGTTCTTC.

In its sample, this clone was seen a few times. V is TRBV18 and J is TRBJ1-4; the D gene is possibly TRBD1 (5 bases). The CDR3 is made up of 15 amino acids. Germline V gene lookup returns CDR1 KGHSH and CDR2 LQKENI. The ends were cut back, 0 bases at V and 8 bases at J, with 13 bases in the middle. The CDR3 loop is CASSPPSRVGEKLFF. Here the CDR3 DNA reads TGTGCCAGCTCACCACCGTCCAGGGTCGGCGAAAAACTGTTTTTT.

The CDR3 DNA reads as TGTGCCAGCAGCCAACCTGTAGCGGAATCCTACAATGAGCAGTTCTTC. It yields the protein CASSQPVAESYNEQFF. The chain employs TRBV4-2 and TRBJ2-1, with D possibly being TRBD2 (6 bases). There are 16 residues in the CDR3. The V gene lost 2 bases and the J gene lost 1 base, with 12 bases spanning the gap. Germline values: CDR1 LGHNA, CDR2 YNFKEQ.

This clone has more than one count but fewer than ten. This chain links TRBV4-1 with TRBJ2-4; 11 bases map to TRBD2. The CDR3 totals 19 residues. V shed 2 bases, J shed 4 bases, and the junction held 13 bases outside the gene matches. Germline V lookup: CDR1 MGHRA, CDR2 YSYEKL. Here the CDR3 reads CASSQRDARLAGGKNIQYF. As DNA, the CDR3 is TGCGCCAGCAGCCAAAGAGATGCGCGTCTAGCGGGGGGAAAAAACATTCAGTACTTC.

The gene calls are TRBV7-9 and TRBJ2-6; 11 nucleotides agree with TRBD1. Germline V gene lookup returns CDR1 SEHNR and CDR2 FQNEAQ (reference sequence). Unmatched junction bases numbered 9, after V lost 2 bases and J lost 3 bases. The CDR3 covers 19 residues. The DNA of the CDR3 is TGTGCCAGCAGCTTATCGGACAGGGGGCTTCTAGGTGGGGCCAACGTCCTGACTTTC. This gives the protein CASSLSDRGLLGGANVLTF.

The chain recombines TRBV6-1 with TRBJ1-2, with 7 bases fitting TRBD1. CDR1 MNHNS and CDR2 SASEGT come from the germline V gene. The CDR3 covers 15 residues. Losses at the gene ends were 2 bases for V and 4 bases for J; bases not matched to a gene: 7. CDR3 amino acids: CASSEIRGRGYGYTF. In DNA form, the CDR3 reads TGTGCCAGCAGTGAAATTAGGGGGCGAGGCTATGGCTACACCTTC.

V and J are TRBV10-1 and TRBJ2-1; D is perhaps TRBD1 (5 bases). V shed 6 bases and J shed 1 base, with 13 bases lying between them. Germline loops: CDR1 WNHNN, CDR2 SYGVQD (reference sequence). The CDR3 contains 15 residues. The CDR3: CASRGSRDSYNEQFF. DNA of the CDR3: TGCGCCAGCAGGGGTTCCAGGGATTCCTACAATGAGCAGTTCTTC.